This T cell receptor (beta chain) is from a study of Ad26.COV2.S vaccination and SARS-CoV-2 variants. J was trimmed by 10 bases and V by 5 bases; bases with no gene match: 13. The CDR3 loop spans 14 amino acids. Germline V CDR1 and CDR2: SNHLY, FYNNEI. Produced via immunoSEQ multiplex PCR; TCRdb's table is partial and in-frame only. The repertoire holds over 400,000 clones, 92% seen once, with 1.5% to 2% in the top ten. As for treatment: over 15 received Ad26.COV2.S at low or high dose, single or two shots; roughly 5 received placebo; per-sample allocation not given. Following the first vaccine or placebo injection, samples were taken on day 63.

The receptor's source is a person aged 18 to 65 who received the Ad26.COV2.S COVID-19 vaccine or a placebo. The chain has TRBV2 and TRBJ1-2, with 7 bases matching TRBD1. The sample was peripheral blood, taken in a trial of Ad26.COV2.S vaccine versus placebo. The CDR3 DNA reads as TGTGCCAGCAGTAATCTTCTGGTAGGGGGCTACTACACCTTC. This codes for CASSNLLVGGYYTF. Full variable domain (remainder filled in from reference TRBV2 and TRBJ1-2): EPEVTQTPSHQVTQMGQEVILRCVPISNHLYFYWYRQILGQKVEFLVSFYNNEISEKSEIFDDQFSVERPDGSNFTLKIRSTKLEDSAMYFCASSNLLVGGYYTFGSGTRLTVV.